Listed here is a single TCR beta chain. Its antigen is undetermined. The CDR3 totals 15 residues. Trimming cost V 5 bases and J 4 bases; bases outside gene matches: 10. Germline CDR1 and CDR2: SGHNT and YYREEE (reference sequence). The table came from immunoSEQ multiplex PCR; TCRdb's copy has only in-frame clones and leaves some out. The sample has some 39,000 clones; about 81% are singletons. These data originate in a study of OX40 agonist ivuxolimab in advanced cancers. Overall study: Ivuxolimab is a fully human IgG2 antibody that activates OX40 (CD134). Regarding the study as a whole: At 0.1 to 3.0 mg/kg, CD4+ and CD8+ blood T cells expanded clonally by week 6. More expanded clones were found, on average, in CD8+ than in CD4+ T cells.

The sequence came from an adult with an advanced solid tumor such as melanoma, head and neck, liver or kidney cancer. Source: CD4+ or CD8+ T cells sorted from blood, taken in a trial of the OX40 agonist ivuxolimab. J is TRBJ2-3 and V is TRBV5-4; 7 bases map to TRBD1. In nucleotides, the CDR3 is TGTGCCAGCAGGGAACAGGGGCCCAGGGCAGATACGCAGTATTTT. It encodes CASREQGPRADTQYF.